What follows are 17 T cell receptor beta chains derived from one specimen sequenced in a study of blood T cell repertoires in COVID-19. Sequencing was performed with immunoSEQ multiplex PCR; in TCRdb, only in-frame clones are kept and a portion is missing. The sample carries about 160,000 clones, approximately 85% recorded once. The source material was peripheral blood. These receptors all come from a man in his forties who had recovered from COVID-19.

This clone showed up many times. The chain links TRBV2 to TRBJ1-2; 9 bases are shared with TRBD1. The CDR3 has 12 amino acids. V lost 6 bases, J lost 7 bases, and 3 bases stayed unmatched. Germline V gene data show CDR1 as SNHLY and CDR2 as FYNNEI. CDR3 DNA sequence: TGTGCCAGCAGGTTGACAGGGGGTGGCTACACCTTC. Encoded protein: CASRLTGGGYTF.

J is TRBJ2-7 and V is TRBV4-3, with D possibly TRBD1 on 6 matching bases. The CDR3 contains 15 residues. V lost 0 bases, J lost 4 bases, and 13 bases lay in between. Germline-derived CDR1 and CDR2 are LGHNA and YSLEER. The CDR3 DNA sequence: TGCGCCAGCAGCCAAGAGCTACAGGGCCGGTACGAGCAGTACTTC. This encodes CASSQELQGRYEQYF.

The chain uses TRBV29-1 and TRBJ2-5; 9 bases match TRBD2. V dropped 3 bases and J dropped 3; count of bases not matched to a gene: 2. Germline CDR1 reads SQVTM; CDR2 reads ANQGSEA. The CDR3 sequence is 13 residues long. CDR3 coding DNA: TGCAGCGTTGATCGCGGGGGGGAAGAGACCCAGTACTTC. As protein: CSVDRGGEETQYF.

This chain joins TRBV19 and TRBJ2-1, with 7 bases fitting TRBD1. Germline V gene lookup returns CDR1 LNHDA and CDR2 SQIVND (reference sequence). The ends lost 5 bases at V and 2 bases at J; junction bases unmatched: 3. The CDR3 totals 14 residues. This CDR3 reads CASSSQGAYNEQFF. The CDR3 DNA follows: TGTGCCAGTAGTTCCCAGGGGGCCTACAATGAGCAGTTCTTC.

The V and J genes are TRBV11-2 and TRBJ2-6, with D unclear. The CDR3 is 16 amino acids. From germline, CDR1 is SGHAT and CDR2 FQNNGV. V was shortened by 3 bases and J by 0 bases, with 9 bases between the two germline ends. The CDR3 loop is CASSFLHLSGANVLTF. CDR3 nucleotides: TGTGCCAGCAGCTTTTTACACCTCTCTGGGGCCAACGTCCTGACTTTC.

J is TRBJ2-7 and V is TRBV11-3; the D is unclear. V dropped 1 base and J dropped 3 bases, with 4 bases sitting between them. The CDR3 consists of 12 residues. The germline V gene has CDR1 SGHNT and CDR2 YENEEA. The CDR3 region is CASSLAGYEQYF. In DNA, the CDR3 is TGTGCCAGCAGCTTAGCAGGCTACGAGCAGTACTTC.

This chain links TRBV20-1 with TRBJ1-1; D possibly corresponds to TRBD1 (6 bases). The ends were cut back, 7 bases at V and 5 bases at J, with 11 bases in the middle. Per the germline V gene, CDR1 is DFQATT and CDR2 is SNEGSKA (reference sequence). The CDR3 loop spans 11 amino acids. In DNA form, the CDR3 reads TGCAGTGGCAAAGGGGGTACTGAAGCTTTCTTT. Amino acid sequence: CSGKGGTEAFF.

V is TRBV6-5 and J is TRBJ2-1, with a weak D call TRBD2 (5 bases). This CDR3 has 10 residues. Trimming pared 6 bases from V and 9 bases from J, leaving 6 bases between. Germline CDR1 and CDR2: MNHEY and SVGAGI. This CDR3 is CASSRGEQFF. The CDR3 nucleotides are TGTGCCAGCAGCCGGGGTGAGCAGTTCTTC.

The chain's CDR3 is CASSSGSRSTDTQYF. Here the CDR3 DNA reads TGTGCCAGCAGTAGCGGATCCCGGAGCACAGATACGCAGTATTTT. This chain connects TRBV28 to TRBJ2-3; D may be TRBD2 (5 bases). Germline V CDR1 and CDR2: MDHEN, SYDVKM. The V and J ends lost 5 bases and 0 bases respectively, with 12 bases between them. The CDR3 sequence is 15 residues long.

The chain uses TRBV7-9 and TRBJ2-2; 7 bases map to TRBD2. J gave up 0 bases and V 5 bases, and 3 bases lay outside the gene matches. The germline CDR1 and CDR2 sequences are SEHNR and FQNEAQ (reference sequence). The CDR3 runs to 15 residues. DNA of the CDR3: TGTGCCAGCAGCGGAAGCGGGGCGAACACCGGGGAGCTGTTTTTT. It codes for CASSGSGANTGELFF.

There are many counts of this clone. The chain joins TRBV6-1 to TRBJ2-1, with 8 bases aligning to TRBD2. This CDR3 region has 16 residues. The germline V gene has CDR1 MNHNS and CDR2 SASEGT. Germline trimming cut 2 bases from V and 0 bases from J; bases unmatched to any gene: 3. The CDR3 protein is CASSESAGGSYNEQFF. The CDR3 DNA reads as TGTGCCAGCAGTGAATCCGCGGGAGGCTCCTACAATGAGCAGTTCTTC.

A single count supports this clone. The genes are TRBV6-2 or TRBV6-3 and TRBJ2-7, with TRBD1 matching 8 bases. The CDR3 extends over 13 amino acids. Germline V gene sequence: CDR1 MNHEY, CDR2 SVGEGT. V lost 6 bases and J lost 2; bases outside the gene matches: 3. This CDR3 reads CASSQGQAYEQYF. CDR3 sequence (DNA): TGTGCCAGCAGCCAGGGACAGGCCTACGAGCAGTACTTC.

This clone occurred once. The CDR3 loop is CASSRGGSNQPQHF. The CDR3 region has the DNA TGTGCCAGCAGCCGCGGGGGTAGCAATCAGCCCCAGCATTTT. This chain uses TRBV3-1 (or the pseudogene TRBV3-2) with TRBJ1-5, with D perhaps TRBD1 (5 bases). The germline gives CDR1 LGHDT, CDR2 YNNKEL (reference sequence). CDR3 length: 14 residues. The V end was cut by 4 bases, the J end by 0 bases, with 7 bases between.

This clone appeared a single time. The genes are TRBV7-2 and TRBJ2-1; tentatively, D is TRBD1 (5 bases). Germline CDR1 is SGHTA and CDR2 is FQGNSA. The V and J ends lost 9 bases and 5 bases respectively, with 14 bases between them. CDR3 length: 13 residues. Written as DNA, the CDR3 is TGTGCCAGTAAAGGGGCCAACCACAATGAGCAGTTCTTC. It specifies CASKGANHNEQFF.

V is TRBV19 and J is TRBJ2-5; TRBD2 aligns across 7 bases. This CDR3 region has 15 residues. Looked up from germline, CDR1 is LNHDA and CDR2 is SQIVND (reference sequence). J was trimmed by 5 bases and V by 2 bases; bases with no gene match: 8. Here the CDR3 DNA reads TGTGCCAGTAGTATAATCGCGGGAGCCATGGAGACCCAGTACTTC. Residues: CASSIIAGAMETQYF.

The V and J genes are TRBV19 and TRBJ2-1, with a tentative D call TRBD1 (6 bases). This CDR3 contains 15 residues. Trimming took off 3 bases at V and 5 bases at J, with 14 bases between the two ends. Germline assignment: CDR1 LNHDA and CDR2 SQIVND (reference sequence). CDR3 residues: CASSMGDKGDNEQFF. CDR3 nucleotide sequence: TGTGCCAGTAGTATGGGAGATAAGGGGGACAATGAGCAGTTCTTC. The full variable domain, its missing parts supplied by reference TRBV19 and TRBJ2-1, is DGGITQSPKYLFRKEGQNVTLSCEQNLNHDAMYWYRQDPGQGLRLIYYSQIVNDFQKGDIAEGYSVSREKKESFPLTVTSAQKNPTAFYLCASSMGDKGDNEQFFGPGTRLTVL.

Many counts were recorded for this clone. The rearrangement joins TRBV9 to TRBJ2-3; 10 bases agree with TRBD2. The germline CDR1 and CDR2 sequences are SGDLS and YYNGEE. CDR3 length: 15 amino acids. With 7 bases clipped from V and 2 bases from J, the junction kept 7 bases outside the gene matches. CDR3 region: CASAQSGGVTDTQYF. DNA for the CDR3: TGTGCCAGCGCCCAGAGCGGGGGGGTCACAGATACGCAGTATTTT.